The 14 T cell receptor beta chains reported below all come from one sample, sequenced in a study of cytomegalovirus exposure and HLA in healthy donors. Vbeta (60) and Jbeta (13) primers were used in the PCR. Using immunoSEQ multiplex PCR, the repertoire was profiled, and TCRdb retains in-frame clones only, with some absent. This table holds 140,000 to 150,000 clones, about two thirds found once. The sequencing sample was made of PBMCs. The receptors here all came from a man aged 55 to 69 in good health and CMV-seronegative.

CDR3 loop: CASSPHKQGPDTEAFF. CDR3 bases: TGTGCCAGCAGCCCACACAAACAGGGGCCGGACACTGAAGCTTTCTTT. The chain couples TRBV4-2 to TRBJ1-1; TRBD1 matches 7 bases. The V and J ends lost 4 bases and 3 bases, in that order; junction bases with no gene match: 11. The CDR3 spans 16 residues. The germline V gene has CDR1 LGHNA and CDR2 YNFKEQ.

The V call is TRBV7-2, the J call TRBJ2-3; 7 bases match TRBD2. Germline-derived CDR1 and CDR2 are SGHTA and FQGNSA. The ends lost 6 bases at V and 3 bases at J; junction bases unmatched: 6. This CDR3 comprises 14 residues. The CDR3 DNA follows: TGTGCCAGCAGGCCCGGCGGGAGAACAGATACGCAGTATTTT. It specifies CASRPGGRTDTQYF.

The rearrangement uses TRBV25-1 and TRBJ2-5, with D possibly being TRBD2 (6 bases). Germline CDR1 MGHDK, CDR2 SYGVNS. The CDR3 runs 12 residues. V was pared by 8 bases and J by 5 bases, with 12 bases between. The CDR3 sequence: CASRRLAETQYF. DNA for the CDR3: TGTGCCAGCCGACGCCTAGCGGAGACCCAGTACTTC.

This clone was detected only a few times. The chain joins TRBV6-1 to TRBJ1-1; possible D gene TRBD1, 5 bases. The CDR3 consists of 11 residues. Trimming left V 4 bases short and J 12 bases short, with 12 bases between. Germline V gene lookup returns CDR1 MNHNS and CDR2 SASEGT. The CDR3 protein is CASSVREGPFF. As DNA, the CDR3 is TGTGCCAGCAGTGTCAGGGAGGGGCCTTTCTTT.

V and J are TRBV30 and TRBJ2-4; D is unresolved. Trimming took off 2 bases at V and 0 bases at J, with 2 bases between the two ends. In germline, CDR1 is GTSNPN, CDR2 SVGIG (reference sequence). The CDR3 runs to 12 residues. Here the CDR3 DNA reads TGTGCCTGGAGTCTAGCCAAAAACATTCAGTACTTC. Protein product: CAWSLAKNIQYF.

This rearrangement joins TRBV20-1 to TRBJ1-2, with D maybe TRBD1 (6 bases). This CDR3 region has 10 residues. CDR1 and CDR2 from the germline V gene are DFQATT and SNEGSKA (reference sequence). Trimming took 5 bases from V and 6 from J, leaving 7 bases between them. CDR3 nucleotides: TGCAGTGCTGGGACAAATGGCTACACCTTC. The encoded protein is CSAGTNGYTF.

The chain carries TRBV2 and TRBJ2-1; 8 nucleotides agree with TRBD2. After removal of 7 bases from V and 4 bases from J, the junction contained 6 bases not matched to a gene. The germline V gene has CDR1 SNHLY and CDR2 FYNNEI. The CDR3 sequence is 14 residues long. The CDR3 nucleotides read TGTGCCAGCATGGTAGCGGGATTGTACAATGAGCAGTTCTTC. As protein: CASMVAGLYNEQFF.

The V gene is TRBV19, the J gene TRBJ1-5, with unresolved D. This CDR3 contains 14 residues. Germline lookup yields CDR1 LNHDA and CDR2 SQIVND (reference sequence). Trimming removed 7 bases from V and 6 bases from J, with 16 bases in between. The chain's CDR3 is CASNFSPGGQPQHF. The CDR3 coding sequence is TGTGCCAGTAACTTCTCACCCGGTGGTCAGCCCCAGCATTTT.

This clone was seen once. V gene TRBV5-4 combines with J gene TRBJ2-5, with 13 bases lining up with TRBD2. Germline lookup yields CDR1 SGHNT and CDR2 YYREEE (reference sequence). The CDR3 totals 16 residues. With V trimmed by 2 bases and J by 4 bases, 5 bases remained unmatched. CDR3 sequence (DNA): TGTGCCAGCAGCTTACGGACTAGCGGGAGAACAGAGACCCAGTACTTC. The encoded protein is CASSLRTSGRTETQYF.

The chain combines TRBV28 with TRBJ2-3; 7 bases map to TRBD1. The CDR3 is made up of 13 amino acids. V trimming: 6 bases; J trimming: 7 bases; junction bases outside the gene matches: 7. CDR1 is MDHEN, CDR2 SYDVKM, per germline. The CDR3 sequence is CASSQDRVHTQYF. CDR3 sequence (DNA): TGTGCCAGCAGCCAAGACAGGGTCCATACGCAGTATTTT.

The chain recombines TRBV23-1 with TRBJ2-1, with D perhaps matching TRBD2 (6 bases). TRBV23-1 is marked as an open reading frame, function uncertain. This CDR3 has 15 residues. Trimming left V 6 bases short and J 0 bases short, with 12 bases between. The CDR3 loop is CASRASVSSYNEQFF. As DNA, the CDR3 is TGCGCCAGCAGGGCTAGCGTGAGCTCCTACAATGAGCAGTTCTTC.

This clone was counted a few times. The rearrangement uses TRBV7-2 and TRBJ1-1; 10 bases are shared with TRBD1. The CDR3 is 17 amino acids. With V trimmed by 1 base and J by 1 base, 6 bases remained unmatched. The germline gives CDR1 SGHTA, CDR2 FQGNSA. CDR3 sequence reads: CASSLGDRGWGNTEAFF. As DNA, the CDR3 is TGTGCCAGCAGCTTAGGGGACAGGGGTTGGGGGAACACTGAAGCTTTCTTT.

The rearrangement uses TRBV6-1 and TRBJ2-7; D not resolved. Germline CDR1 MNHNS, CDR2 SASEGT. The CDR3 has 16 residues. The ends were cut back, 3 bases at V and 0 bases at J, with 15 bases in the middle. DNA for the CDR3: TGTGCCAGCAGTGACACCACTTACCCCCGCTCCTACGAGCAGTACTTC. Translating it yields CASSDTTYPRSYEQYF.

The chain is built from TRBV2 and TRBJ1-1; D is ambiguous. The length of the CDR3 is 14 residues. V lost 6 bases and J lost 1, with 12 bases in between. Germline CDR1 is SNHLY and CDR2 is FYNNEI. CDR3 nucleotides: TGTGCCAGCAGAGGAGGAGGTCAGAACACTGAAGCTTTCTTT. Translating gives CASRGGGQNTEAFF.